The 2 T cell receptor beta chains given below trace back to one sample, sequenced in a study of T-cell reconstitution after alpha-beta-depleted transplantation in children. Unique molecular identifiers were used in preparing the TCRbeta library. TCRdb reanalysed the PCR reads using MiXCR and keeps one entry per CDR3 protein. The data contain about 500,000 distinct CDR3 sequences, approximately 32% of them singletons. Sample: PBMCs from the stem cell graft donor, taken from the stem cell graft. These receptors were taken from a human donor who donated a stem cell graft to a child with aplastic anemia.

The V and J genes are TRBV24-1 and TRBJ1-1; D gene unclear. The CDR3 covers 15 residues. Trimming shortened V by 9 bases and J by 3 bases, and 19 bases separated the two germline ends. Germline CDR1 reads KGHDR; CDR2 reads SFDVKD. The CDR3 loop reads CATRTGPGEDTEAFF. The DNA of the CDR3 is TGTGCCACCCGTACCGGTCCGGGAGAGGACACTGAAGCTTTCTTT.

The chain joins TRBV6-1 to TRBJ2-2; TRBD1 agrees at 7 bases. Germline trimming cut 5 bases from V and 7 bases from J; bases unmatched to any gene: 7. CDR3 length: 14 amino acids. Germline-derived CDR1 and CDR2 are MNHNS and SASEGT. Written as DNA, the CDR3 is TGTGCCAGCAGTCGCGGACAGGTCGGCGGGGAGCTGTTTTTT. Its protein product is CASSRGQVGGELFF.